The rows below give T cell receptor beta chains drawn from one sample of a study of Ad26.COV2.S vaccination and SARS-CoV-2 variants. The repertoire was sequenced with immunoSEQ multiplex PCR; TCRdb's copy has only in-frame clones and lacks some. The sample records about 410,000 clones, around nine tenths being singletons. Sequencing used peripheral blood, obtained in a trial of Ad26.COV2.S vaccine versus placebo. Receptor source: a person between 18 and 60 years old who received the Ad26.COV2.S COVID-19 vaccine or a placebo. CDR3s include the opening cysteine and the closing phenylalanine or tryptophan. The D gene is left open where the match is weak. Clone size is stated in some rows and not others, as once, few, many or a class when expanded.

j_call clone_size d_call v_call cdr3_aa cdr3_nt
TRBJ2-6 - TRBD2 TRBV10-2 CASRSSGGRANVLTF TGCGCCAGCCGCTCTAGCGGCGGGCGGGCCAACGTCCTGACTTTC
TRBJ2-7 - - TRBV3-1/TRBV3-2 CASSQGLGSYEQYF TGTGCCAGCAGCCAAGGGTTGGGGAGCTACGAGCAGTACTTC
TRBJ1-2 - - TRBV27 CASSSSKGSDYGYTF -
TRBJ1-1 once - TRBV9 CASSVVGAGARAFF TGTGCCAGCAGCGTAGTTGGGGCAGGGGCGAGGGCTTTCTTT
TRBJ2-5 - TRBD2 TRBV5-6 CASMWRNPGGKRGQETQYF TGTGCCAGCATGTGGAGGAACCCAGGCGGGAAGCGGGGTCAAGAGACCCAGTACTTC
TRBJ1-2 - - TRBV7-2 CASSFGGGYTF TGTGCCAGCAGCTTCGGGGGGGGCTACACCTTC
TRBJ1-1 - - TRBV27 CASTRPGHTEAFF TGTGCCAGTACCCGCCCGGGTCACACTGAAGCTTTCTTT
TRBJ1-5 few - TRBV4-1 CASSLDRVSHQPQHF TGCGCCAGCAGCCTCGATAGGGTATCACATCAGCCCCAGCATTTT
TRBJ2-3 few - TRBV4-3 CASSQAFWGSTDTQYF TGCGCCAGCAGCCAAGCGTTCTGGGGGAGCACAGATACGCAGTATTTT
TRBJ1-1 - TRBD1 TRBV7-9 CASSPIRGTAMNTEAFF TGTGCCAGCAGCCCTATTAGGGGGACAGCTATGAACACTGAAGCTTTCTTT
TRBJ1-3 - - TRBV2 CASSETLSGNTIYF TGTGCCAGCAGTGAGACGTTATCTGGAAACACCATATATTTT
TRBJ1-4 - - TRBV7-2 CASSFNQGPNEKLFF TGTGCCAGCAGCTTCAATCAGGGGCCTAATGAAAAACTGTTTTTT
TRBJ1-6 - - TRBV10-1 CASSEEYNSPLHF TGCGCCAGCAGTGAGGAGTATAATTCACCCCTCCACTTT
TRBJ1-2 - TRBD1 TRBV3-1/TRBV3-2 CASSPGTGNGYTF TGTGCCAGCAGCCCTGGGACAGGAAATGGCTACACCTTC
TRBJ1-1 - - TRBV4-1 CASSRSDSLNTEAFF TGCGCCAGCAGCCGCTCGGACAGTCTGAACACTGAAGCTTTCTTT
TRBJ2-1 once - TRBV6-5 CASSSSGVVNEQFF TGTGCCAGCAGTTCATCGGGGGTCGTCAATGAGCAGTTCTTC
TRBJ2-1 - TRBD2 TRBV5-1 CASSLGLADEQFF TGCGCCAGCAGCTTGGGGCTAGCGGACGAGCAGTTCTTC
TRBJ1-1 - - TRBV9 CASSVGVMNTEAFF TGTGCCAGCAGCGTAGGTGTCATGAACACTGAAGCTTTCTTT